The sequence of this T cell receptor (beta chain) was determined in a study of blood T cell repertoires in COVID-19. Germline values: CDR1 MNHEY, CDR2 SVGEGT. V gave up 5 bases and J gave up 1 base, with 13 bases separating them. This CDR3 has 15 amino acids. Libraries were prepared by immunoSEQ multiplex PCR; TCRdb keeps only in-frame clonotypes and omits some of them. The top ten hold about 12% of the sample, which has 200,000 or so clones, roughly 79% seen once. The sequence was collected from a woman over 75 with COVID-19, enrolled during active disease. What was sequenced was peripheral blood. The V call is TRBV6-2 or TRBV6-3, the J call TRBJ2-3, with D possibly TRBD1 on 5 matching bases. The CDR3 DNA is TGTGCCAGCAGTCTTAGACAGCCAGGCACAGATACGCAGTATTTT. This gives the protein CASSLRQPGTDTQYF.